This T cell receptor beta chain was sequenced in a study of cytomegalovirus exposure and HLA in healthy donors. Study results and caveats: From TCR beta sequences, most subjects' HLA-A and HLA-B alleles were reportedly predicted accurately. HLA allele associations emerged for under 20,000 TCR beta sequences in a later analysis, at 0.05 false discovery rate. According to a later analysis, most TCR beta chains associated with CMV appeared HLA-restricted. Later examination showed HLA-associated TCR beta chains had greater clonal expansion than equally common others.

Trimming at V came to 6 bases and at J to 5 bases, leaving 14 bases not matched to a gene. The germline CDR1 and CDR2 sequences are PRHDT and FYEKMQ (reference sequence). This CDR3 region has 17 residues. A remark on this clone: The antigen remains unidentified.

With 60 Vbeta and 13 Jbeta primers, the PCR was carried out. Sequencing was performed with immunoSEQ multiplex PCR; in TCRdb, only in-frame clones are kept and a portion is missing. The sample gives 150,000 to 200,000 clones, roughly 79% of which show up once; over 0.95% is in the top ten. The sample consisted of PBMCs. V and J are TRBV13 and TRBJ2-7, with TRBD2 matching 12 bases. The source of this sequence is a middle-aged woman in good health and CMV-seronegative. CDR3 DNA: TGTGCCAGCAGTTTACCCCCGCTAGCGGGAGGGCCTAACGAGCAGTACTTC. It encodes CASSLPPLAGGPNEQYF.